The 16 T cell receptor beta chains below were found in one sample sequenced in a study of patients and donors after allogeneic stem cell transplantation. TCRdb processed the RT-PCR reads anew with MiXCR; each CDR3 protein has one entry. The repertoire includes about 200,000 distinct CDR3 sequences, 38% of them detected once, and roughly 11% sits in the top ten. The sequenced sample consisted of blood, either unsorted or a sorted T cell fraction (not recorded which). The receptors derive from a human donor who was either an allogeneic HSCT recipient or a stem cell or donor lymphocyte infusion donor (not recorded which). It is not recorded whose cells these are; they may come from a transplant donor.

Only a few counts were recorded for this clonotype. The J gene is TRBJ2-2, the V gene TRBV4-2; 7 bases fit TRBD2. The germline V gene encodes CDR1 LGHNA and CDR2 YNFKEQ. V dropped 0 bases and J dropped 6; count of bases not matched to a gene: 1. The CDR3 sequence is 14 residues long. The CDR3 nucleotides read TGTGCCAGCAGCCAAGATCGGGGGGCCGGGGAGCTGTTTTTT. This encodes CASSQDRGAGELFF.

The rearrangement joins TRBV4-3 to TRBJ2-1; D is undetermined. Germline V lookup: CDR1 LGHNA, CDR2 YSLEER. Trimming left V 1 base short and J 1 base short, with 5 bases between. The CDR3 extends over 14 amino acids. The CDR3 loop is CASSQAESYNEQFF. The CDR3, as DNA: TGCGCCAGCAGCCAAGCGGAATCCTACAATGAGCAGTTCTTC.

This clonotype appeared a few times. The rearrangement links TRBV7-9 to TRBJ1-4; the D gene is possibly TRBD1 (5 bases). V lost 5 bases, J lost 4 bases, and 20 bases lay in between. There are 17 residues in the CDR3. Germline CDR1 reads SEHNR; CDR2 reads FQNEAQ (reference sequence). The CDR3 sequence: CASSLQGGARGNEKLFF. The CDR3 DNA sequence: TGTGCCAGCAGCCTCCAGGGCGGCGCACGAGGTAATGAAAAACTGTTTTTT.

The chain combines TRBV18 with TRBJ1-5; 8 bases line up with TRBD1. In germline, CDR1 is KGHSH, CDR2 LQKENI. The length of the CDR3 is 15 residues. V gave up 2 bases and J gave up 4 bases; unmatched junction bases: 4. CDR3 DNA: TGTGCCAGCTCACCAGGACAGGGCCTGAATCAGCCCCAGCATTTT. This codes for CASSPGQGLNQPQHF.

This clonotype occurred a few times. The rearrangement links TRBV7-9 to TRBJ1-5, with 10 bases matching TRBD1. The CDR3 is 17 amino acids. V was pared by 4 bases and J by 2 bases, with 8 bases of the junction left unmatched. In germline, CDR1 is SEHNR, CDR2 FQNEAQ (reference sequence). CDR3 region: CASSSNSGTGGNQPQHF. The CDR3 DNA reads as TGTGCCAGCAGCTCCAACTCCGGGACAGGGGGCAATCAGCCCCAGCATTTT.

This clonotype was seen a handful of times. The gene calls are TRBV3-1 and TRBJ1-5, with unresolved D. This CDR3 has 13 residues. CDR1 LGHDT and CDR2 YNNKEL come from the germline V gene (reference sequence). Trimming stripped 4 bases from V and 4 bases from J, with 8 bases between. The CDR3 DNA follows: TGTGCCAGCAGCCCACCCGGAAATCAGCCCCAGCATTTT. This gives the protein CASSPPGNQPQHF.

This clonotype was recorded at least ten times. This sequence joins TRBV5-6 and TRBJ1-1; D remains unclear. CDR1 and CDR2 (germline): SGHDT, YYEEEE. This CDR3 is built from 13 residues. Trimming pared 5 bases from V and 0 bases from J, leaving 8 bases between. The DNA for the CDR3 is TGTGCCAGCAGTTGGGGTTTGAACACTGAAGCTTTCTTT. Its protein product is CASSWGLNTEAFF.

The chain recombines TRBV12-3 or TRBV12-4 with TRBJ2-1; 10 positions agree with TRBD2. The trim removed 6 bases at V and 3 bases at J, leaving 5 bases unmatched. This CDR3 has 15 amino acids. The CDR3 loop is CASRPGLAIYNEQFF. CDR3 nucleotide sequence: TGTGCCAGCAGACCGGGACTAGCGATCTACAATGAGCAGTTCTTC.

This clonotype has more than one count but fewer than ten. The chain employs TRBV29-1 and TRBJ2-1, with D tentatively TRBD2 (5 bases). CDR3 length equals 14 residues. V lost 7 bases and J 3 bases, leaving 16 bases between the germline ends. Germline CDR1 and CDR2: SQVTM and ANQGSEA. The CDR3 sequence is CSGYRVSGYNEQFF. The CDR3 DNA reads TGCAGCGGATACCGGGTCAGCGGCTACAATGAGCAGTTCTTC.

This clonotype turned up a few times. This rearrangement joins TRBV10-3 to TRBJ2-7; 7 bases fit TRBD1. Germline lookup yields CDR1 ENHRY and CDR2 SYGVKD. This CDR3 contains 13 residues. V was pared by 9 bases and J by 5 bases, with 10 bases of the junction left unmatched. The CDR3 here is CAIRKQGPDEQYF. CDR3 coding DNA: TGTGCCATTCGGAAACAGGGGCCGGACGAGCAGTACTTC.

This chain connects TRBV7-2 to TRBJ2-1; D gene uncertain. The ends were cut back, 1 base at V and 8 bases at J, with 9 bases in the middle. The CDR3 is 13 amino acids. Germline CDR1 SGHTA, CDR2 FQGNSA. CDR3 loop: CASSLVLRHEQFF. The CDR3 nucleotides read TGTGCCAGCAGCTTAGTTCTCCGGCATGAGCAGTTCTTC.

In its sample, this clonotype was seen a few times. For the CDR3, the DNA is TGTGCCAGCAGTTACTCGGGGTTTTTAATAGGGGAGACCCAGTACTTC. Its translation is CASSYSGFLIGETQYF. The chain employs TRBV6-6 and TRBJ2-5; D is unresolved. V lost 0 bases and J lost 5, with 16 bases in between. CDR3 length: 16 residues. Germline values: CDR1 MNHNY, CDR2 SVGAGI (reference sequence).

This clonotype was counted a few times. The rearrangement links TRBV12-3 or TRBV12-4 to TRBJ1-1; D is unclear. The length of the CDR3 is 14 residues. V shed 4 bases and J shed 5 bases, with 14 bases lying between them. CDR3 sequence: CASSSFRRRTEAFF. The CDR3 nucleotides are TGTGCCAGCAGTTCATTCAGGCGGCGGACTGAAGCTTTCTTT.

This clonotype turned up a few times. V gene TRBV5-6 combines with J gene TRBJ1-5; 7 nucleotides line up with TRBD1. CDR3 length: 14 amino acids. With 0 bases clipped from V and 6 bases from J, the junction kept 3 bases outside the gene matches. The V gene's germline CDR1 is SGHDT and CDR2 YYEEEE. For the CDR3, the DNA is TGTGCCAGCAGCTTGGCACCAGGGGGTCAGCCCCAGCATTTT. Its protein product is CASSLAPGGQPQHF. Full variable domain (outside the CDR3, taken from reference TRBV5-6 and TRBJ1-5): DAGVTQSPTHLIKTRGQQVTLRCSPKSGHDTVSWYQQALGQGPQFIFQYYEEEERQRGNFPDRFSGHQFPNYSSELNVNALLLGDSALYLCASSLAPGGQPQHFGDGTRLSIL.

The CDR3 is CATPPWDSGRDEQYF. In nucleotides, the CDR3 is TGTGCCACGCCGCCTTGGGACAGCGGCAGGGACGAGCAGTACTTC. This chain uses TRBV10-3 with TRBJ2-7; 7 bases match TRBD1. The CDR3 consists of 15 residues. Germline V gene lookup returns CDR1 ENHRY and CDR2 SYGVKD. The ends lost 10 bases at V and 5 bases at J; junction bases unmatched: 17.

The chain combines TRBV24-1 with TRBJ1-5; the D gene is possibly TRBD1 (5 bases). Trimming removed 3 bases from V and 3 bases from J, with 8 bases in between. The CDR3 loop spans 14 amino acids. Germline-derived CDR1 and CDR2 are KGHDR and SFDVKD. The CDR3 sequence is CATSDTGYNQPQHF. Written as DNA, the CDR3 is TGTGCCACCAGTGATACAGGCTACAATCAGCCCCAGCATTTT.